Here is one T cell receptor beta chain with its context. Here immunoSEQ multiplex PCR was the method, and the copy in TCRdb shows in-frame clones only, minus some. The table lists 45,000 to 60,000 clones, about nine tenths of them singletons. This record belongs to a study of chemoradiotherapy in HPV16-positive cancers. The length of the CDR3 is 16 residues. Germline V gives CDR1 SGHTA, CDR2 FQGNSA. V was clipped by 5 bases and J by 7 bases; unmatched bases: 12. The sample was blood, taken from a patient who underwent chemoradiotherapy. The V gene is TRBV7-2, the J gene TRBJ2-5; TRBD2 aligns across 11 bases. The TCR comes from a human donor with HPV-associated anogenital cancer. The DNA of the CDR3 is TGTGCCAGCAGCCAGGGACTAGCGGACCATCCCGGGACCCAGTACTTC. Its translation is CASSQGLADHPGTQYF. The full variable domain, completed using reference TRBV7-2 and TRBJ2-5, is GAGVSQSPSNKVTEKGKDVELRCDPISGHTALYWYRQSLGQGLEFLIYFQGNSAPDKSGLPSDRFSAERTGGSVSTLTIQRTQQEDSAVYLCASSQGLADHPGTQYFGPGTRLLVL.